This T cell receptor beta chain was profiled in a study of blood T cells in healthy people across ages. About the research overall: Every two T cells gave about one barcoded beta molecule via template switching. The study's findings and limits: CMV status of donors was unknown, possibly confounding expanded clonotype changes. Naive T cell percentage by flow cytometry tracked strongly with beta diversity.

The germline V and J ends were trimmed by 5 bases and 4 bases, with 17 bases remaining between them. CDR1 and CDR2 from the germline V gene are MNHNY and SVGAGI (reference sequence). The CDR3 contains 15 residues. Concerning this clonotype: What it binds is unknown.

A J-beta primer mix and a sample-barcoded 5' primer were used in a second PCR of about 7 to 12 cycles. Each CDR3 protein gets one entry after TCRdb re-called the 5' RACE reads with MiXCR. The table lists some 900,000 distinct CDR3 sequences, about 48% of them singletons. The chain combines TRBV6-6 with TRBJ1-2; no firm D call. This sequence was found in a man aged 30-40 years in good health. Material for sequencing was blood. CDR3 coding DNA: TGTGCCAGCAGTCCCCACGGGCAGGACCTCTATGGCTACACCTTC. It codes for CASSPHGQDLYGYTF.